Presented here are 8 T cell receptor beta chains from one specimen sequenced in a study of post-analysis software for immune sequencing data. No antigens are known for them. Study-level results: Several TRBV segments were more frequent in patients than controls; TRBV5-6, TRBV5-1 and TRBV20-1 belonged to this group.

Unique molecular identifiers were carried by the TCR beta cDNA libraries. Via MiXCR, TCRdb re-called the PCR reads, giving one row per CDR3 protein. The table shows around 440,000 distinct CDR3 sequences, with under 55% occurring only once. The sample consisted of blood. The receptors here all came from a girl aged 5-17 years with multiple sclerosis.

J is TRBJ2-1 and V is TRBV20-1, with no clear D. Per germline, CDR1 DFQATT and CDR2 SNEGSKA (reference sequence). The CDR3 loop spans 16 amino acids. V lost 0 bases to trimming and J lost 0 bases, with 12 bases between them. The DNA for the CDR3 is TGCAGTGCTAGAGATCGTGATTCTAGCTCCTACAATGAGCAGTTCTTC. It yields the protein CSARDRDSSSYNEQFF.

The gene calls are TRBV10-3 and TRBJ1-1; tentative D call: TRBD1 (6 bases). This CDR3 is 15 amino acids long. Germline CDR1 reads ENHRY; CDR2 reads SYGVKD. Trimming removed 3 bases at V and 0 bases at J, with 11 bases between. The CDR3 DNA follows: TGTGCCATCAGTGACAGGGGAGGAATGAACACTGAAGCTTTCTTT. This gives the protein CAISDRGGMNTEAFF.

The chain recombines TRBV7-2 with TRBJ2-3; tentative D call: TRBD1 (5 bases). The CDR3 runs to 15 residues. V was clipped by 3 bases and J by 4 bases, with 14 bases between them. Germline lookup yields CDR1 SGHTA and CDR2 FQGNSA. The DNA of the CDR3 is TGTGCCAGCAGCTTTTCCGGACAAAGACCAGATACGCAGTATTTT. Its translation: CASSFSGQRPDTQYF. Drawing the rest from reference TRBV7-2 and TRBJ2-3, the complete variable domain is GAGVSQSPSNKVTEKGKDVELRCDPISGHTALYWYRQSLGQGLEFLIYFQGNSAPDKSGLPSDRFSAERTGGSVSTLTIQRTQQEDSAVYLCASSFSGQRPDTQYFGPGTRLTVL.

The chain is built from TRBV28 and TRBJ2-1; D is unresolved. V lost 7 bases, J lost 6 bases, and 22 bases lay in between. The CDR3 sequence is 16 residues long. Germline V gene sequence: CDR1 MDHEN, CDR2 SYDVKM. The CDR3 protein is CASTPMGERPRNEQFF. CDR3 coding DNA: TGTGCCAGCACCCCCATGGGCGAGAGACCTCGCAATGAGCAGTTCTTC.

On this clonotype itself: One junction end does not reproduce the germline sequence, and a read error may be involved. The chain carries TRBV7-6 and TRBJ1-5; D may be TRBD1 (5 bases). The germline gives CDR1 SGHVS, CDR2 FNYEAQ. The CDR3 is 15 amino acids. In nucleotides, the CDR3 is TGTACCAGCAGCTTAGGAGGGGACTACAATCAGCCCCAGCATTTT. As protein: CTSSLGGDYNQPQHF.

This clonotype was seen a handful of times. The chain uses TRBV28 and TRBJ1-1, with 9 bases lining up with TRBD1. The CDR3 length is 14 residues. Germline V CDR1 and CDR2: MDHEN, SYDVKM. The junction had 6 bases not matched to a gene; V was cut back by 6 bases and J by 4 bases. DNA for the CDR3: TGTGCCAGCAGCCGACAGGGGGTAGGCACTGAAGCTTTCTTT. It encodes CASSRQGVGTEAFF.

This clonotype has more than one count but fewer than ten. V gene TRBV20-1 combines with J gene TRBJ2-5; D unclear. The last part of the DNA fits TRBJ2-7 better; the J call may be wrong. Germline V gene data show CDR1 as DFQATT and CDR2 as SNEGSKA (reference sequence). This CDR3 region has 14 residues. The CDR3 reads CSARDLNSPYEQYF. DNA for the CDR3: TGCAGTGCTAGAGATCTAAACAGTCCTTACGAGCAGTACTTC.

The chain links TRBV28 to TRBJ2-7; 11 nucleotides match TRBD2. With V trimmed by 6 bases and J by 7 bases, 5 bases remained unmatched. CDR3 length equals 13 residues. Germline V gene lookup returns CDR1 MDHEN and CDR2 SYDVKM. DNA for the CDR3: TGTGCCAGCAGAACTAGCGGGAGCAGGGAGCAGTACTTC. Its protein is CASRTSGSREQYF.